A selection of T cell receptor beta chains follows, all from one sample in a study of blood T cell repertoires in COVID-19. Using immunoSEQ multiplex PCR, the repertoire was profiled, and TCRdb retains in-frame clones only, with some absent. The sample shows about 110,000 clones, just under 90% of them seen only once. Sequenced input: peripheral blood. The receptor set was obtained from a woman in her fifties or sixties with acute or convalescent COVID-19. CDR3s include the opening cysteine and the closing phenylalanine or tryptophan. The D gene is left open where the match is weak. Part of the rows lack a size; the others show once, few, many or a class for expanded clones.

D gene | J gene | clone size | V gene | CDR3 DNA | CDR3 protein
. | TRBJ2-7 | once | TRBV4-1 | TGCGCCAGCAGCCACACCGAGATTCCTGGCAGGGATCCTTACGAGCAGTACTTC | CASSHTEIPGRDPYEQYF
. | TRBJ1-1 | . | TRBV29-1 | TGCAGCGGTAAAAGAAGGGGATGGACTGAAGCTTTCTTT | CSGKRRGWTEAFF
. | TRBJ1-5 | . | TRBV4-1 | TGCGCCAGCAGCCAAGGTTTGAGGGACTCCCGCAGCAATCAGCCCCAGCATTTT | CASSQGLRDSRSNQPQHF
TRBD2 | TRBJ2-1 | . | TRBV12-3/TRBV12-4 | TGTGCCAGCAAAATGGGGGGAGGGCCTGAGCAGTTCTTC | CASKMGGGPEQFF
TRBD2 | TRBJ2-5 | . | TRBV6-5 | TGTGCCGCCCGGGGGACTAGCGGCTACCAAGAGACCCAGTACTTC | CAARGTSGYQETQYF
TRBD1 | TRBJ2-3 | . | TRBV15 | TGTGCCACCAGCAGAGAAATGGGACAGCCTACAGATACGCAGTATTTT | CATSREMGQPTDTQYF
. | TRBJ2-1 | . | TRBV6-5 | TGTGCCAGCAGTTTTGGAGGGTACAATGAGCAGTTCTTC | CASSFGGYNEQFF
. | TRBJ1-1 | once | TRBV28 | TGTGCCAGCGTCACCGGGGAGGATGAAGCTTTCTTT | CASVTGEDEAFF
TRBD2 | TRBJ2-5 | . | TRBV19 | TGTGCCAGTCGGACTAGCGGGGGGGCGAGAGAGGAGACCCAGTACTTC | CASRTSGGAREETQYF
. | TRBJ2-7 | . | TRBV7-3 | TGTGCCAGCAGCCCCCAGGGGGGCTACGAGCAGTACTTC | CASSPQGGYEQYF
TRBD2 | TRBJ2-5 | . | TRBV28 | TGTGCCAGCAGTTTTTCAGGGACTAGCGGGGTCTCGTGGGAGACCCAGTACTTC | CASSFSGTSGVSWETQYF
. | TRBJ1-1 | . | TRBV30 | TGTGCCTGGAGTGTCTCCGGTTTGGCTTTCTTT | CAWSVSGLAFF
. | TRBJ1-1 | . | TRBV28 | TGTGCCAGCAGGGTGCGGGGGGCAAACACTGAAGCTTTCTTT | CASRVRGANTEAFF
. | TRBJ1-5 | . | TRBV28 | TGTGCCAGCAGTTTCCCGGACAGCCATCAGCCCCAGCATTTT | CASSFPDSHQPQHF
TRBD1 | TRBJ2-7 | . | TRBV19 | TGTGCCAGTGCACCGGGACAGGCGGCGAGGGAGCAGTACTTC | CASAPGQAAREQYF
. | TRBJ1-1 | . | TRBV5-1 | TGCGCCAGCAGCCCCTCCGGGGGGAGGGTAGGCACTGAAGCTTTCTTT | CASSPSGGRVGTEAFF
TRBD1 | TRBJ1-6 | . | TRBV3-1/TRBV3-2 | TGTGCCAGCAGCCAAGGGACAGGGGTAAATTCACCCCTCCACTTT | CASSQGTGVNSPLHF
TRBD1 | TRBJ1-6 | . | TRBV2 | TGTGCCAGCAGGGGACAGAGCTCCTATAATTCACCCCTCCACTTT | CASRGQSSYNSPLHF
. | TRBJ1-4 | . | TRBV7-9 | TGTGGGGTCAGTGGAGCAACTAATGAAAAACTGTTTTTT | CGVSGATNEKLFF
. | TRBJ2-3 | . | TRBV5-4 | TGTGCCAGCAGCTTGGTCCTGGAGACAGATACGCAGTATTTT | CASSLVLETDTQYF
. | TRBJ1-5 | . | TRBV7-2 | TGTGCCAGCAGCTTAATAGCAAATCAGCCCCAGCATTTT | CASSLIANQPQHF